Following are 5 T cell receptor beta chains from one sample sequenced in a study of OX40 agonist ivuxolimab in advanced cancers. Assay used: immunoSEQ multiplex PCR; TCRdb lists only in-frame clones, some missing. The table includes approximately 67,000 clones, 80% to 95% detected once. This specimen was CD4+ or CD8+ T cells sorted from blood, taken in a trial of the OX40 agonist ivuxolimab. All receptors derive from an adult with an advanced solid tumor such as melanoma, head and neck, liver or kidney cancer.

The CDR3 nucleotides read TGTGCCAGCAGTTCGGGACAGGGCAATCAGCCCCAGCATTTT. This sequence encodes CASSSGQGNQPQHF. The chain employs TRBV28 and TRBJ1-5; TRBD1 aligns across 8 bases. Germline V CDR1 and CDR2: MDHEN, SYDVKM. The junction had 1 base not matched to a gene; V was cut back by 4 bases and J by 2 bases. The CDR3 is made up of 14 amino acids.

This chain connects TRBV11-2 to TRBJ1-1, with a tentative D call TRBD1 (6 bases). Germline V gene lookup returns CDR1 SGHAT and CDR2 FQNNGV. The CDR3 loop spans 17 amino acids. V gave up 4 bases and J gave up 0 bases, with 18 bases separating them. For the CDR3, the DNA is TGTGCCAGCAGCTGGGAGGGGGGGCTCTTTATGAACACTGAAGCTTTCTTT. It translates to CASSWEGGLFMNTEAFF.

The DNA of the CDR3 is TGTGCCACCAGCAGAGATAGGGGTGACTACGAGCAGTACTTC. This codes for CATSRDRGDYEQYF. The gene calls are TRBV15 and TRBJ2-7, with a weak D call TRBD1 (5 bases). From germline, CDR1 is LNHNV and CDR2 YYDKDF (reference sequence). Trimming cost V 0 bases and J 3 bases, with 9 bases left between them. The length of the CDR3 is 14 residues.

The V and J genes are TRBV28 and TRBJ2-7, with a possible D match to TRBD1 (6 bases). The CDR3 runs to 14 residues. From germline, CDR1 is MDHEN and CDR2 SYDVKM. The V gene lost 5 bases and the J gene lost 1 base, with 12 bases spanning the gap. The CDR3 DNA sequence: TGTGCCAGCAGTCCTTCGGGACAATCCTACGAGCAGTACTTC. As protein: CASSPSGQSYEQYF.

V and J are TRBV6-1 and TRBJ1-3; TRBD1 might be the D (5 bases). The CDR3 totals 17 residues. V gave up 2 bases and J gave up 8 bases, with 22 bases separating them. Germline CDR1 is MNHNS and CDR2 is SASEGT. The CDR3 spells CASSERLGGPTGDTIYF. CDR3 coding DNA: TGTGCCAGCAGTGAAAGACTTGGAGGTCCGACGGGGGACACCATATATTTT.